Below, 17 T cell receptor beta chains from the same sample are listed, as sequenced in a study of T cell repertoires in Merkel cell carcinoma. Measured with immunoSEQ multiplex PCR; TCRdb has only the in-frame clones, and not every one. The table includes about 15,000 clones, around 74% detected once. The sequenced material came from tumor tissue. The receptor set was obtained from an adult with Merkel cell carcinoma.

This clone was recorded only once. V gene TRBV29-1 combines with J gene TRBJ2-7, with D tentatively TRBD1 (6 bases). The V end lost 3 bases, the J end lost 6 bases, and 12 bases lay between the germline ends. Germline V CDR1 and CDR2: SQVTM, ANQGSEA. The CDR3 is 12 amino acids. CDR3 nucleotide sequence: TGCAGCGTTGAGGGGGCGGTATCCGAGCAGTACTTC. Encoded protein: CSVEGAVSEQYF.

This clone has more than one count but fewer than ten. The chain joins TRBV7-9 to TRBJ1-2; 7 bases align to TRBD1. The CDR3 runs 12 residues. Germline assignment: CDR1 SEHNR and CDR2 FQNEAQ (reference sequence). V dropped 7 bases and J dropped 4; count of bases not matched to a gene: 3. This CDR3 is CASNGQAYGYTF. The CDR3 DNA is TGTGCCAGCAACGGACAGGCCTATGGCTACACCTTC. The full variable domain, completed using reference TRBV7-9 and TRBJ1-2, is DTGVSQNPRHKITKRGQNVTFRCDPISEHNRLYWYRQTLGQGPEFLTYFQNEAQLEKSRLLSDRFSAERPKGSFSTLEIQRTEQGDSAMYLCASNGQAYGYTFGSGTRLTVV.

The chain has TRBV5-1 and TRBJ2-1, with unresolved D. The CDR3 is made up of 15 amino acids. V shed 0 bases and J shed 1 base, with 8 bases lying between them. Germline V CDR1 and CDR2: SGHRS, YFSETQ. In DNA, the CDR3 is TGCGCCAGCAGCTTGGAGATAGGGTCCTACAATGAGCAGTTCTTC. Its translation is CASSLEIGSYNEQFF.

CDR3 DNA sequence: TGTGCCAGCAGCAGGAGGAGCTCCTACGAGCAGTACTTC. Its translation: CASSRRSSYEQYF. V usage is TRBV27 and J usage is TRBJ2-7; D is perhaps TRBD2 (5 bases). This CDR3 region has 13 residues. In germline, CDR1 is MNHEY, CDR2 SMNVEV (reference sequence). V gave up 6 bases and J gave up 0 bases, with 9 bases separating them.

V is TRBV28 and J is TRBJ1-1; 7 nucleotides match TRBD1. V shed 4 bases and J 0 bases; nucleotides not matched to a gene: 8. Germline V gene lookup returns CDR1 MDHEN and CDR2 SYDVKM. The CDR3 totals 16 residues. This CDR3 reads CASSSNRGYMNTEAFF. DNA for the CDR3: TGTGCCAGCAGTTCAAACAGGGGCTACATGAACACTGAAGCTTTCTTT.

This clone was picked up a small number of times. The chain links TRBV19 to TRBJ1-2, with D maybe TRBD1 (6 bases). Germline values: CDR1 LNHDA, CDR2 SQIVND (reference sequence). Trimming pared 8 bases from V and 5 bases from J, leaving 9 bases between. The CDR3 is 11 amino acids. CDR3 in DNA: TGTGCCAGTGCACAGGGTTATGGCTACACCTTC. Encoded protein: CASAQGYGYTF.

This chain uses TRBV19 with TRBJ1-2; 7 nucleotides line up with TRBD1. Per the germline V gene, CDR1 is LNHDA and CDR2 is SQIVND (reference sequence). This CDR3 is 16 amino acids long. V was pared by 7 bases and J by 1 base, with 12 bases of the junction left unmatched. The CDR3 sequence: CASTPGGTAFNYGYTF. The CDR3 DNA sequence: TGTGCCAGTACCCCTGGCGGGACAGCTTTTAACTATGGCTACACCTTC.

The chain combines TRBV24-1 with TRBJ2-3, with 16 bases matching TRBD2. V was pared by 3 bases and J by 8 bases, with 10 bases of the junction left unmatched. The germline V gene encodes CDR1 KGHDR and CDR2 SFDVKD. The CDR3 extends over 18 amino acids. The chain's CDR3 is CATSDPSGTSGRAGTQYF. The CDR3, as DNA: TGTGCCACCAGTGATCCCTCCGGGACTAGCGGGAGGGCCGGTACGCAGTATTTT.

The table lists this clone with a few counts. The chain employs TRBV7-9 and TRBJ1-5, with D hard to call. V was shortened by 1 base and J by 2 bases, with 12 bases between the two germline ends. The germline CDR1 and CDR2 sequences are SEHNR and FQNEAQ (reference sequence). The CDR3 loop spans 16 amino acids. This chain's CDR3 is CASSLVLGLGNQPQHF. The CDR3 nucleotides are TGTGCCAGCAGCTTAGTTCTGGGGTTGGGCAATCAGCCCCAGCATTTT. The complete variable domain, with remaining parts taken from reference TRBV7-9 and TRBJ1-5, reads DTGVSQNPRHKITKRGQNVTFRCDPISEHNRLYWYRQTLGQGPEFLTYFQNEAQLEKSRLLSDRFSAERPKGSFSTLEIQRTEQGDSAMYLCASSLVLGLGNQPQHFGDGTRLSIL.

The chain joins TRBV6-2 or TRBV6-3 to TRBJ2-1; 10 nucleotides match TRBD2. After removal of 4 bases from V and 1 base from J, the junction contained 4 bases not matched to a gene. The CDR3 is 16 residues long. Germline lookup yields CDR1 MNHEY and CDR2 SVGEGT. DNA for the CDR3: TGTGCCAGCAGTTCAGCGGGAGGGGGGTCCTACAATGAGCAGTTCTTC. Protein product: CASSSAGGGSYNEQFF.

The chain employs TRBV6-5 and TRBJ1-5; tentatively, D is TRBD1 (6 bases). Germline V lookup: CDR1 MNHEY, CDR2 SVGAGI. The V gene lost 4 bases and the J gene lost 6 bases, with 19 bases spanning the gap. This CDR3 comprises 16 residues. CDR3 coding DNA: TGTGCCAGCAGTTCGGGTGGGGACAAAGTAAGTCAGCCCCAGCATTTT. Residues: CASSSGGDKVSQPQHF.

The table lists this clone with a few counts. V and J are TRBV19 and TRBJ1-5, with 7 bases matching TRBD1. Germline V gives CDR1 LNHDA, CDR2 SQIVND (reference sequence). This CDR3 comprises 15 residues. J gave up 5 bases and V 3 bases, and 7 bases lay outside the gene matches. In nucleotides, the CDR3 is TGTGCCAGTAGTATGGTTCGAGGGGGCGATCAGCCCCAGCATTTT. This codes for CASSMVRGGDQPQHF.

The V call is TRBV28, the J call TRBJ2-5; possibly TRBD2 for D (6 bases). This CDR3 has 15 residues. Germline V gene lookup returns CDR1 MDHEN and CDR2 SYDVKM. Trimming left V 6 bases short and J 3 bases short, with 17 bases between. The CDR3 nucleotides read TGTGCCAGCAGGCCTCCCCCGATAGCGGAAGAGACCCAGTACTTC. This codes for CASRPPPIAEETQYF.

Remarks on this clone: Here the CDR3 omits its conserved ending phenylalanine or tryptophan, so a read error is the likely source. No DNA is shown, since the ends of the CDR3 on it are uncertain; the CDR3 is the one TCRdb lists. J is TRBJ2-4 and V is TRBV5-1; TRBD1 reflects the table's D call only, with no check against the DNA. In germline, CDR1 is SGHRS, CDR2 YFSETQ. Inclusive of both ends, the CDR3 amounts to 11 amino acids. CDR3 amino acids: CASSFYRDRDI.

This clone occurred a few times. The chain couples TRBV10-3 to TRBJ2-1, with D unclear. The CDR3 totals 14 residues. V lost 7 bases and J lost 0, with 10 bases in between. Germline V gene data show CDR1 as ENHRY and CDR2 as SYGVKD. The CDR3 region is CAIMGGSSYNEQFF. The CDR3 nucleotides read TGTGCCATCATGGGCGGAAGCTCCTACAATGAGCAGTTCTTC.

Regarding this clone: The same CDR3 can be traced to other DNA sequences in this sample. The rearrangement joins TRBV5-4 to TRBJ1-1, with D uncertain. V was shortened by 3 bases and J by 0 bases, with 9 bases between the two germline ends. In germline, CDR1 is SGHNT, CDR2 YYREEE (reference sequence). The CDR3 extends over 14 amino acids. The CDR3 loop reads CASSSQNMNTEAFF. The CDR3 nucleotides are TGTGCCAGCAGCTCACAGAACATGAACACTGAAGCTTTCTTT. Combining the CDR3 with reference TRBV5-4 and TRBJ1-1 gives the whole variable domain ETGVTQSPTHLIKTRGQQVTLRCSSQSGHNTVSWYQQALGQGPQFIFQYYREEENGRGNFPPRFSGLQFPNYSSELNVNALELDDSALYLCASSSQNMNTEAFFGQGTRLTVV.

The chain carries TRBV30 and TRBJ1-5; no reliable D call. The germline gives CDR1 GTSNPN, CDR2 SVGIG (reference sequence). The CDR3 totals 14 residues. V was shortened by 0 bases and J by 5 bases, with 11 bases between the two germline ends. The CDR3 DNA follows: TGTGCCTGGAGTGTACTCACTGCGGATCAGCCCCAGCATTTT. The encoded protein is CAWSVLTADQPQHF.